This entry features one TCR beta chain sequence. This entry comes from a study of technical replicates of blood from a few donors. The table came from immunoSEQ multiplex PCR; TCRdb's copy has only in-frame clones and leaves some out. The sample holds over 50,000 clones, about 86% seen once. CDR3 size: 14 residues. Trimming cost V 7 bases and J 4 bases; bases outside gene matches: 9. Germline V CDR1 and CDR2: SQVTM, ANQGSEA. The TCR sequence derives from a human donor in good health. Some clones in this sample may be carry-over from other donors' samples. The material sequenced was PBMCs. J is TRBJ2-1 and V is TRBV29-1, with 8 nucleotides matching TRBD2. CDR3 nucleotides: TGCAGCGCTAATAGCGGGGTGCTTTACAATGAGCAGTTCTTC. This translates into CSANSGVLYNEQFF.